The clone carrying this T cell receptor beta chain has a handful of counts. The antigen remains undetermined. These data are taken from a study of cytomegalovirus exposure and HLA in healthy donors. Germline CDR1 is SQVTM and CDR2 is ANQGSEA. This CDR3 has 14 amino acids. J was trimmed by 1 base and V by 4 bases; bases with no gene match: 5. Although they were nominally healthy when sampled, donors likely had unrecorded immune exposures. Study-wide findings and caveats: Associated with HLA alleles at 0.05 false discovery rate in a later analysis were some 16,000 TCR beta sequences.

Primers included in the PCR were 60 Vbeta and 13 Jbeta primers. Sequenced by immunoSEQ multiplex PCR; TCRdb stores in-frame clones only, minus some. The sample shows fewer than 75,000 clones, approximately 83% of them seen only once. This clonotype originated in a man aged 25-40 years in good health and CMV-seronegative. The sample taken for sequencing was PBMCs. The rearrangement uses TRBV29-1 and TRBJ2-3; 7 nucleotides line up with TRBD1. DNA for the CDR3: TGCAGCGTTGCCAGACAGGGTGGCACAGATACGCAGTATTTT. Translated: CSVARQGGTDTQYF.